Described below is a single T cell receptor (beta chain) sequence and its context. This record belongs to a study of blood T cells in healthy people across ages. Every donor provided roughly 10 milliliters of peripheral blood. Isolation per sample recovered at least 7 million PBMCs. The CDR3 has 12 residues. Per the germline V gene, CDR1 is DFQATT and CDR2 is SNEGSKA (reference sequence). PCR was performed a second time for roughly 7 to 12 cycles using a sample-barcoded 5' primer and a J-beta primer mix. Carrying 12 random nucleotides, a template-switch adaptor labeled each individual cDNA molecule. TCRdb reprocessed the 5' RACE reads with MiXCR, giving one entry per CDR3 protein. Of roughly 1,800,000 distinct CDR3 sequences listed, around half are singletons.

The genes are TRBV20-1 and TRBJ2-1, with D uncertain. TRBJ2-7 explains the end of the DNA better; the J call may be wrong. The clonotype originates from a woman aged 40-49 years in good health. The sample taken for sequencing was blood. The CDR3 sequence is CSASHQYNEQYF. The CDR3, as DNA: TGCAGTGCTAGCCACCAATACAATGAGCAGTACTTC.